The clone carrying this T cell receptor beta chain was seen at least ten times. One entry per CDR3 protein results from TCRdb running MiXCR on the RT-PCR reads. The sample includes about 180,000 distinct CDR3 sequences, about 10% seen only once; the top ten take approximately 11%. The sample belongs to a study of response to subunit inactivated influenza vaccine. Germline CDR1 DFQATT, CDR2 SNEGSKA (reference sequence). V lost 5 bases and J lost 0; bases outside the gene matches: 5. The CDR3 loop spans 14 amino acids. The sequence was obtained from a man aged 50 or older who received an inactivated influenza vaccine. The source was non-naive T cells sorted from PBMCs, collected on the day of vaccination. The J gene is TRBJ2-3, the V gene TRBV20-1; the match to TRBD2 covers 7 bases. The CDR3 DNA reads TGCAGTGCTCGGACTAGACCAAGCACAGATACGCAGTATTTT. This translates into CSARTRPSTDTQYF.